The subject of this entry is one TCR beta chain. These data are taken from a study of cytomegalovirus exposure and HLA in healthy donors. This table comes from immunoSEQ multiplex PCR, and its TCRdb copy is limited to in-frame clones, with some not included. The sample includes 170,000 or so clones, about 80% seen only once; the top ten take roughly 2.8%. Sequences were obtained from PBMCs. The receptor was isolated from a woman between 18 and 29 years old in good health and CMV-seropositive.

The CDR3 region is CASSLVSSVMETQYF. CDR3 coding DNA: TGTGCCAGCAGTTTGGTTAGTAGCGTCATGGAGACCCAGTACTTC. V usage is TRBV28 and J usage is TRBJ2-5; weak D call: TRBD2 (5 bases). V lost 3 bases and J lost 5, with 16 bases in between. CDR3 size: 15 residues. The germline CDR1 and CDR2 sequences are MDHEN and SYDVKM.